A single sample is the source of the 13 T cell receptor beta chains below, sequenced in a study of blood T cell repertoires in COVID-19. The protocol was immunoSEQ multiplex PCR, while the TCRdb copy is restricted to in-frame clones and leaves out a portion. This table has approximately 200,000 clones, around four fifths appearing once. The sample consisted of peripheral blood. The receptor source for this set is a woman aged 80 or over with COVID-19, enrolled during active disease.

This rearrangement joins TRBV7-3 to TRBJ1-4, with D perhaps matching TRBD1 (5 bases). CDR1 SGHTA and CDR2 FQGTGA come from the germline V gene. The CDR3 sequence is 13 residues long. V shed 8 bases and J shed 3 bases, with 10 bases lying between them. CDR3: CASQRGANEKLFF. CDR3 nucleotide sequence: TGTGCCAGCCAGCGGGGGGCTAATGAAAAACTGTTTTTT.

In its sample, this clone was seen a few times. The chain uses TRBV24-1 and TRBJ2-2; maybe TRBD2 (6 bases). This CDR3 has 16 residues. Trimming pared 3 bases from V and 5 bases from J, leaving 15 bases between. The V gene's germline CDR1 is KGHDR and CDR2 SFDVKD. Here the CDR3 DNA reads TGTGCCACCAGTGATCCGGCGACTAGTTCGACCGGGGAGCTGTTTTTT. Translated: CATSDPATSSTGELFF.

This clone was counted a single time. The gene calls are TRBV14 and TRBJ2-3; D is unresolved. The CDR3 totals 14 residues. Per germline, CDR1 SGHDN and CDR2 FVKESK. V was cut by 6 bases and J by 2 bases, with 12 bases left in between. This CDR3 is CASSLGVLTDTQYF. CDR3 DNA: TGTGCCAGCAGTCTCGGAGTTCTCACAGATACGCAGTATTTT.

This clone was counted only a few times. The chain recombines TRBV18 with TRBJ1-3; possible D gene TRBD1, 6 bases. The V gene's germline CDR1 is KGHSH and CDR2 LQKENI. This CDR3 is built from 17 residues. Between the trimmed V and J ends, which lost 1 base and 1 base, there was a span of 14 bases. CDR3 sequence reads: CASSPQGGSKSGNTIYF. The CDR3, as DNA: TGTGCCAGCTCACCACAAGGGGGTTCGAAATCTGGAAACACCATATATTTT.

CDR3 in amino acids: CASSQDGRGFTNEQFF. CDR3 DNA sequence: TGTGCCAGCAGCCAAGATGGGCGGGGGTTTACGAATGAGCAGTTCTTC. The rearrangement joins TRBV4-2 to TRBJ2-1; 7 positions match TRBD2. Germline CDR1 LGHNA, CDR2 YNFKEQ. The CDR3 runs 16 residues. J was trimmed by 7 bases and V by 0 bases; bases with no gene match: 9.

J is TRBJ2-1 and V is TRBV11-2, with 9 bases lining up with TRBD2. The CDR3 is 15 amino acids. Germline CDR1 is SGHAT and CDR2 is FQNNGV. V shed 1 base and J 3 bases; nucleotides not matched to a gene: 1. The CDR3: CASSLGTSVYNEQFF. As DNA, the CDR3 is TGTGCCAGCAGCTTAGGGACTAGCGTCTACAATGAGCAGTTCTTC.

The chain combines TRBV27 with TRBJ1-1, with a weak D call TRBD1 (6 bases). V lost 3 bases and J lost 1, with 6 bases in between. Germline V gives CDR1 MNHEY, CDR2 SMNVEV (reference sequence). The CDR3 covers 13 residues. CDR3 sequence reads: CASSLTGNTEAFF. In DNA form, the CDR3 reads TGTGCCAGCAGTTTGACAGGGAACACTGAAGCTTTCTTT.

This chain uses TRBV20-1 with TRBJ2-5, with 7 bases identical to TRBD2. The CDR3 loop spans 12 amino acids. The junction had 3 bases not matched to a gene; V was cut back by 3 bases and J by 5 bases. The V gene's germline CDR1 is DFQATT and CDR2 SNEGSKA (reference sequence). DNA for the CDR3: TGCAGTGCTAGTATGGGGGGGGAGACCCAGTACTTC. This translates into CSASMGGETQYF.

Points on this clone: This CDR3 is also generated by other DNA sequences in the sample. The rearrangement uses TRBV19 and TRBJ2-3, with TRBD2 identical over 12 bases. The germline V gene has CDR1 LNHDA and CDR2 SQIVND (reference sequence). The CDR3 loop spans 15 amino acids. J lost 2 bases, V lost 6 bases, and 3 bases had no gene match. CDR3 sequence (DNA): TGTGCCAGTAGGGGACTAGCGGGTAACACAGATACGCAGTATTTT. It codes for CASRGLAGNTDTQYF.

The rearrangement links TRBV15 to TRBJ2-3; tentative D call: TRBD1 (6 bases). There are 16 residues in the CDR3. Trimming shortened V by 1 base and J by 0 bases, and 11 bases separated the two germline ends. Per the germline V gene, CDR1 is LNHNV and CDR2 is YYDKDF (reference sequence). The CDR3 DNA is TGTGCCACCAGCAGAGTAAGACAGGCCAGCACAGATACGCAGTATTTT. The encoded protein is CATSRVRQASTDTQYF.

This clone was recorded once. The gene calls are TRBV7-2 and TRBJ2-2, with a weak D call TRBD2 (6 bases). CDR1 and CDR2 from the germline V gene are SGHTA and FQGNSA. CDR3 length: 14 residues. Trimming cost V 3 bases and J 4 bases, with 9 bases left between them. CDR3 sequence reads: CASSLGGSTGELFF. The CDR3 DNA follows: TGTGCCAGCAGCTTGGGGGGAAGCACCGGGGAGCTGTTTTTT.

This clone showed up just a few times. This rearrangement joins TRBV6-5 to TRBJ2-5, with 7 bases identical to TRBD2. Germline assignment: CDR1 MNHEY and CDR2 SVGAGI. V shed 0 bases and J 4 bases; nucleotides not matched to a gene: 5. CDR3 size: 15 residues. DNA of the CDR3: TGTGCCAGCAGTTACTCGAACTCGGGGGGAGAGACCCAGTACTTC. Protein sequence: CASSYSNSGGETQYF.

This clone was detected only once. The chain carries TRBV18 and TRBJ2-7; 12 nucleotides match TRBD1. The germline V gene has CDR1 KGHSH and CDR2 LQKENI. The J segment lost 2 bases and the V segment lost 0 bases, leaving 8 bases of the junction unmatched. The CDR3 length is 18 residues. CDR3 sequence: CASSPPTGTGGRAYEQYF. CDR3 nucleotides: TGTGCCAGCTCACCACCTACCGGGACAGGGGGCCGTGCCTACGAGCAGTACTTC.